This T cell receptor beta chain was recorded in a study of OX40 agonist ivuxolimab in advanced cancers. Overall study: Prior anti-PD-1, anti-PD-L1 or anti-CTLA-4 therapy did not bar entry, and more than 35% had some.

As concerns this clone: Its specificity is not known.

This CDR3 is built from 13 residues. The germline V and J ends were trimmed by 3 bases and 5 bases, with 13 bases remaining between them. Germline V CDR1 and CDR2: GTSNPN, SVGIG (reference sequence). Study-wide points: Both blood CD4+ and CD8+ T cells showed clonal growth by week 6 at 0.1 to 3.0 mg/kg. It was not determined which antigens were specifically recognized by the peripheral T cells that had undergone clonal expansion.

The method was immunoSEQ multiplex PCR; TCRdb's version includes in-frame clones alone and lacks a portion of them. The data show some 69,000 clones, roughly nine tenths seen once. This TCR was recovered from an adult with an advanced solid tumor such as melanoma, head and neck, liver or kidney cancer. The sequences come from CD4+ or CD8+ T cells sorted from blood, collected in a trial of the OX40 agonist ivuxolimab. This chain uses TRBV30 with TRBJ1-2; a weak D match, TRBD1 (6 bases). In DNA form, the CDR3 reads TGTGCCTGGAGGGCAGGGGCAGGGTATGGCTACACCTTC. It yields the protein CAWRAGAGYGYTF.